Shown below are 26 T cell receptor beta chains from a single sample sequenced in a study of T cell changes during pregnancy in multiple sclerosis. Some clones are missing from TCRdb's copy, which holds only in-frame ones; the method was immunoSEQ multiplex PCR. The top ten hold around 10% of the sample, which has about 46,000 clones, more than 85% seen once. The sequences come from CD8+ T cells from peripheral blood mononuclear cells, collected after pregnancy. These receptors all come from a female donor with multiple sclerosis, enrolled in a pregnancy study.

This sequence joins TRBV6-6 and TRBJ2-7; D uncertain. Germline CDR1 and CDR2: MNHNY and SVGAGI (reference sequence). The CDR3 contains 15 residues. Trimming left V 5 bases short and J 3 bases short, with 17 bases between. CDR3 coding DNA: TGTGCCAGCAGTCCGATGGGCCACCCCGACTACGAGCAGTACTTC. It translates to CASSPMGHPDYEQYF.

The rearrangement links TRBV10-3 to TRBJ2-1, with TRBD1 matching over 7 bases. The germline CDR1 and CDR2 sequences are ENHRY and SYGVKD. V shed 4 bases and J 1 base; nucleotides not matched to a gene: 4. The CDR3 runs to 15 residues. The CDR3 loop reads CAISVPGQSYNEQFF. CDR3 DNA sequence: TGTGCCATCAGTGTACCGGGACAGTCCTACAATGAGCAGTTCTTC.

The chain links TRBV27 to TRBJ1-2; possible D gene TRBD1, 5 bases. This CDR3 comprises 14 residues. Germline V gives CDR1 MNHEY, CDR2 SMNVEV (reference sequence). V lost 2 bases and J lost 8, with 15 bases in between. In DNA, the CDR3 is TGTGCCAGCAGTTTAGTGGGGGGGGAGAGCGGCTACACCTTC. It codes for CASSLVGGESGYTF.

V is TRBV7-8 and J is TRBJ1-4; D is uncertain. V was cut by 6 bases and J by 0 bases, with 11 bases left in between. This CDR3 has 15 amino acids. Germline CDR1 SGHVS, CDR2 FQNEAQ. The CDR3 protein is CASSTDGATNEKLFF. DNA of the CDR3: TGTGCCAGCAGTACGGACGGGGCAACTAATGAAAAACTGTTTTTT. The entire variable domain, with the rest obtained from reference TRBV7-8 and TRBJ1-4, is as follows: GAGVSQSPRYKVAKRGQDVALRCDPISGHVSLFWYQQALGQGPEFLTYFQNEAQLDKSGLPSDRFFAERPEGSVSTLKIQRTQQEDSAVYLCASSTDGATNEKLFFGSGTQLSVL.

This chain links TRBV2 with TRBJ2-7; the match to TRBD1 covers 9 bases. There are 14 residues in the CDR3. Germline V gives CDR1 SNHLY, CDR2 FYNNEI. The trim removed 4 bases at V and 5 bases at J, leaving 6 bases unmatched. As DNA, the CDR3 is TGTGCCAGCAGTGTAGTCAGGACAGGGGACGAGCAGTACTTC. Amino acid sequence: CASSVVRTGDEQYF.

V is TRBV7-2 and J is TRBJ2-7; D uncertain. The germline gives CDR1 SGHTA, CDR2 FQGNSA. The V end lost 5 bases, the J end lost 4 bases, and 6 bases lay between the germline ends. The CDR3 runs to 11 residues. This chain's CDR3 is CASSERYEQYF. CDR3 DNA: TGTGCCAGCAGCGAACGGTACGAGCAGTACTTC.

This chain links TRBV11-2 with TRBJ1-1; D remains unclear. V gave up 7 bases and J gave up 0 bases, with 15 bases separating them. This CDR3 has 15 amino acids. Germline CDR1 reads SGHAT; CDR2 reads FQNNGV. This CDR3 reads CASTPGSALNTEAFF. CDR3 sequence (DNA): TGTGCCAGCACCCCGGGGAGTGCCCTGAACACTGAAGCTTTCTTT.

CDR3 protein: CASSPGTGNYEQYF. As DNA, the CDR3 is TGTGCCAGCAGCCCCGGGACAGGGAACTACGAGCAGTACTTC. V usage is TRBV6-5 and J usage is TRBJ2-7, with 9 bases that match TRBD1. CDR1 is MNHEY and CDR2 is SVGAGI in the germline V gene. The J segment lost 3 bases and the V segment lost 6 bases, leaving 6 bases of the junction unmatched. This CDR3 has 14 amino acids.

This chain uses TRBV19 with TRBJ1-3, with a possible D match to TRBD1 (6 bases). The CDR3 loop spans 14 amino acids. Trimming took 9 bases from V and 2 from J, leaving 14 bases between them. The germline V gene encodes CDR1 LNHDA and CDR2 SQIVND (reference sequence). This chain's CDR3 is CASAIGGPGNTIYF. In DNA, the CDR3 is TGTGCCAGCGCTATCGGGGGGCCTGGAAACACCATATATTTT.

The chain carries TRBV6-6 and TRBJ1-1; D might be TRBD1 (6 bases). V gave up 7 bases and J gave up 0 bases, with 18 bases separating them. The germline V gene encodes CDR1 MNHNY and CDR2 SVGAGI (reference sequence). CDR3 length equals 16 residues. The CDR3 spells CASNEEWGRMNTEAFF. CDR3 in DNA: TGTGCCAGCAATGAGGAATGGGGGCGGATGAACACTGAAGCTTTCTTT.

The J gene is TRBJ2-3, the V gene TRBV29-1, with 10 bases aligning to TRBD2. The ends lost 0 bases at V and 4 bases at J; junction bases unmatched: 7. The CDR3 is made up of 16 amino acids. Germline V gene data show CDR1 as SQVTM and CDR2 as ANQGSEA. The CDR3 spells CSVEDPGLAASDTQYF. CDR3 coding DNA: TGCAGCGTTGAAGATCCCGGACTAGCGGCGTCAGATACGCAGTATTTT.

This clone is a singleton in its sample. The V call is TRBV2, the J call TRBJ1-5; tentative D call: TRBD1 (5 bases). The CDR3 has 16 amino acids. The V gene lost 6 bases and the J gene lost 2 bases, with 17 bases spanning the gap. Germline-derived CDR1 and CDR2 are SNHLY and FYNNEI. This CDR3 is CASRIEDTGGNQPQHF. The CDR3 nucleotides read TGTGCCAGCAGAATCGAGGACACCGGAGGCAATCAGCCCCAGCATTTT.

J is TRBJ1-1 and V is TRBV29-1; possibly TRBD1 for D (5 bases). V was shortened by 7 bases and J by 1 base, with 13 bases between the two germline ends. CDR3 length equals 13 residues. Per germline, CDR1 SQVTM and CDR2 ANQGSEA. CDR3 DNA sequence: TGCAGCGCGATACAGGATTCGAACACTGAAGCTTTCTTT. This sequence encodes CSAIQDSNTEAFF.

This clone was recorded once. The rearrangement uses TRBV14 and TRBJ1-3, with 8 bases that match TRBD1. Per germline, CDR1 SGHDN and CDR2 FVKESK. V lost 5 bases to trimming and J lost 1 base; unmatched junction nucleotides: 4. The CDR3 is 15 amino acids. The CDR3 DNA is TGTGCCAGCAGCTGGACAGGGTTTTCTGGAAACACCATATATTTT. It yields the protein CASSWTGFSGNTIYF.

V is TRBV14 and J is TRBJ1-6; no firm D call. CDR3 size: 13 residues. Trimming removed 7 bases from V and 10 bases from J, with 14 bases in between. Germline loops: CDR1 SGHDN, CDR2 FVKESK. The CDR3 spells CASNLEGHSPLHF. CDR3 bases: TGTGCCAGCAATTTGGAGGGCCACTCACCCCTCCACTTT. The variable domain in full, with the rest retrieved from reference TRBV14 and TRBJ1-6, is EAGVTQFPSHSVIEKGQTVTLRCDPISGHDNLYWYRRVMGKEIKFLLHFVKESKQDESGMPNNRFLAERTGGTYSTLKVQPAELEDSGVYFCASNLEGHSPLHFGNGTRLTVT.

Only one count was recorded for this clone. The CDR3: CASSYSIGEAHQPQHF. The DNA of the CDR3 is TGTGCCAGCAGTTACTCGATTGGGGAGGCACATCAGCCCCAGCATTTT. The chain links TRBV6-6 to TRBJ1-5; D not certain. Germline V gives CDR1 MNHNY, CDR2 SVGAGI (reference sequence). Trimming left V 0 bases short and J 5 bases short, with 14 bases between. The CDR3 is made up of 16 amino acids.

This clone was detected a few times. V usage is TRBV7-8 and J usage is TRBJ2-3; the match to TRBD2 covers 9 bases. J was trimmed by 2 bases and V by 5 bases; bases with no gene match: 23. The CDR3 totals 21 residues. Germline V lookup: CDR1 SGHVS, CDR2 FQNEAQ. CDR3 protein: CASSTPTLGGGAGSYTDTQYF. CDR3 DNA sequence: TGTGCCAGCAGCACACCCACTCTAGGCGGGGGGGCGGGGTCTTACACAGATACGCAGTATTTT.

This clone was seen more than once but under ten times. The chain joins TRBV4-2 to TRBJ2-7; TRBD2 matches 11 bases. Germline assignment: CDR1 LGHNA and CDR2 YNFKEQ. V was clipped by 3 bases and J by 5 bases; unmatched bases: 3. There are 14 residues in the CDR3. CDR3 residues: CASSHLAGGHEQYF. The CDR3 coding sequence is TGTGCCAGCAGCCACCTAGCGGGAGGTCACGAGCAGTACTTC.

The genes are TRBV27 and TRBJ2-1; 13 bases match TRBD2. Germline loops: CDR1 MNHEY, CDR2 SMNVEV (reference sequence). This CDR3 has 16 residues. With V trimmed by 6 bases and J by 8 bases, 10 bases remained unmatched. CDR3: CASSFGTSGISDEQFF. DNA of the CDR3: TGTGCCAGCAGCTTTGGGACTAGCGGGATCTCCGATGAGCAGTTCTTC.

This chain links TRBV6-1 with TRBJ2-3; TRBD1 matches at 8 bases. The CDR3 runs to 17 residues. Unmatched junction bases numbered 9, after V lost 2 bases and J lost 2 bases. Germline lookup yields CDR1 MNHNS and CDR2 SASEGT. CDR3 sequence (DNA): TGTGCCAGCAGTGAATCCCCGGGACAGGACCTCACAGATACGCAGTATTTT. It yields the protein CASSESPGQDLTDTQYF.

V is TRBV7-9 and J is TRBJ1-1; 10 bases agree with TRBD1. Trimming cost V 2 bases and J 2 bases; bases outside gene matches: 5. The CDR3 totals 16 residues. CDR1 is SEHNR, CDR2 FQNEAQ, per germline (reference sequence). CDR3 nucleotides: TGTGCCAGCAGCTTATTATGGGACAGGGGCAACACTGAAGCTTTCTTT. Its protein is CASSLLWDRGNTEAFF. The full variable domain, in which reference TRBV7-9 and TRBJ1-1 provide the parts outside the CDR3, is DTGVSQNPRHKITKRGQNVTFRCDPISEHNRLYWYRQTLGQGPEFLTYFQNEAQLEKSRLLSDRFSAERPKGSFSTLEIQRTEQGDSAMYLCASSLLWDRGNTEAFFGQGTRLTVV.

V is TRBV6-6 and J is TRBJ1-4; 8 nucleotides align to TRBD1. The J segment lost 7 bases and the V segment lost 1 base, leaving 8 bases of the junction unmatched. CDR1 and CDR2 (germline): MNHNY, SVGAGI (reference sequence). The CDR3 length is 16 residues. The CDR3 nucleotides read TGTGCCAGCAGTTACTTACCAGGACAGGGCGCTGAAAAACTGTTTTTT. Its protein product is CASSYLPGQGAEKLFF.

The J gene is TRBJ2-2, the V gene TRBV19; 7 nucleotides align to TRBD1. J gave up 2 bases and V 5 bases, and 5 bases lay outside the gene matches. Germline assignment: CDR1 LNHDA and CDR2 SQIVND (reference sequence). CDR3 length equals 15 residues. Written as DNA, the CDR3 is TGTGCCAGTAGTTTGGGACAGCTTAACACCGGGGAGCTGTTTTTT. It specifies CASSLGQLNTGELFF.

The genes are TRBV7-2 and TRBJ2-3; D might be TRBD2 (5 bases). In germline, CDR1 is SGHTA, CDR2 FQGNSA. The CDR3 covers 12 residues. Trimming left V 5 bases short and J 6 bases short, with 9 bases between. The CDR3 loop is CASSPQRDTQYF. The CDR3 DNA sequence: TGTGCCAGCAGCCCCCAGCGGGATACGCAGTATTTT.

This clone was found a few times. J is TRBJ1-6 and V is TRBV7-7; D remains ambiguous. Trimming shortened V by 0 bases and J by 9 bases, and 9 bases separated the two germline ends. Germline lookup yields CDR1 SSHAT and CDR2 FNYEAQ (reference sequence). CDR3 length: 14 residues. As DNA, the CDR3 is TGTGCCAGCAGCTTAGCAGGGAGGAGTTCACCCCTCCACTTT. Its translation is CASSLAGRSSPLHF.

The CDR3 region is CASSDSDRVHEQYF. The CDR3 coding sequence is TGCGCCAGCAGTGATTCGGACAGGGTCCACGAGCAGTACTTC. V usage is TRBV10-2 and J usage is TRBJ2-7; 8 positions match TRBD1. Germline CDR1 reads WSHSY; CDR2 reads SAAADI. This CDR3 has 14 residues. V shed 3 bases and J 5 bases; nucleotides not matched to a gene: 6.